This TCR beta chain comes out of a study of blood T cell repertoires in COVID-19. Study at large: Spain, Italy and the United States supplied samples that represented acute and convalescent COVID-19.

Germline V lookup: CDR1 KGHDR, CDR2 SFDVKD. The CDR3 covers 17 residues. V was clipped by 1 base and J by 7 bases; unmatched bases: 8. Sequenced by immunoSEQ multiplex PCR; TCRdb stores in-frame clones only, minus some. The repertoire includes a few hundred thousand clones, 80% to 85% of them detected once, and over 4% sits in the top ten. The chain joins TRBV24-1 to TRBJ2-1, with 11 nucleotides matching TRBD1. The sample taken for sequencing was peripheral blood. The clonotype comes from a woman in her 70s with COVID-19, enrolled during active disease. The CDR3 nucleotides are TGTGCCACCAGTGATTTAGGACAGGGGGCCGCTAGGAATGAGCAGTTCTTC. This gives the protein CATSDLGQGAARNEQFF.